Listed below are T cell receptor beta chains from one sample, sequenced in a study of shared clonotypes between healthy human individuals. Data came from immunoSEQ multiplex PCR; TCRdb stores just in-frame clones and leaves some out. Here the sample spans roughly 320,000 clones, around 86% being singletons. The sequenced material came from memory CD8+ T cells sorted from blood. The receptor set was obtained from a man between 18 and 35 years old in good health. Each CDR3 is given with its conserved first and last residue. Fields, in order: J gene, clone size, V gene, D gene, CDR3 protein, CDR3 DNA. A D gene is named only where the DNA matches it firmly. Clone size is given for some rows only: seen once, a few or many times, or a class if the clone is expanded.

J: TRBJ2-7; size: -; V: TRBV5-1; D: TRBD1; CDR3: CASSLGTGANYEQYF; DNA: TGCGCCAGCAGCTTGGGGACAGGGGCGAACTACGAGCAGTACTTC
J: TRBJ2-1; size: -; V: TRBV13; D: TRBD2; CDR3: CASSLEAGGPRNEQFF; DNA: TGTGCCAGCAGCTTAGAGGCGGGAGGGCCTCGGAATGAGCAGTTCTTC
J: TRBJ2-7; size: -; V: TRBV9; D: TRBD1; CDR3: CASSDRQGFEQYF; DNA: TGTGCCAGCAGCGATCGACAGGGGTTCGAGCAGTACTTC
J: TRBJ2-5; size: -; V: TRBV4-3; D: TRBD2; CDR3: CASSQEALAGGPFDWGETQYF; DNA: TGCGCCAGCAGCCAAGAGGCCCTAGCGGGAGGGCCTTTTGATTGGGGAGAGACCCAGTACTTC
J: TRBJ2-5; size: -; V: TRBV5-4; D: -; CDR3: CASSLGEETQYF; DNA: TGTGCCAGCAGCTTGGGGGAGGAGACCCAGTACTTC
J: TRBJ1-2; size: -; V: TRBV2; D: -; CDR3: CATPHGDGFYGYTF; DNA: TGTGCCACCCCCCATGGGGACGGATTCTATGGCTACACCTTC
J: TRBJ2-7; size: -; V: TRBV28; D: TRBD2; CDR3: CASSVSGGARPYEQYF; DNA: TGTGCCAGCAGTGTCAGCGGGGGGGCCCGCCCCTACGAGCAGTACTTC
J: TRBJ2-2; size: -; V: TRBV28; D: -; CDR3: CASSPLALNLGELFF; DNA: TGTGCCAGCAGTCCCCTGGCACTAAACCTCGGGGAGCTGTTTTTT
J: TRBJ2-7; size: -; V: TRBV5-1; D: -; CDR3: CASSSTQGLFYEQYF; DNA: TGCGCCAGCAGCAGTACCCAGGGACTTTTTTACGAGCAGTACTTC
J: TRBJ1-2; size: -; V: TRBV29-1; D: TRBD1; CDR3: CSVGDRGYGYTF; DNA: TGCAGCGTTGGGGACAGGGGGTATGGCTACACCTTC
J: TRBJ2-7; size: -; V: TRBV9; D: -; CDR3: CASSVEFMSEQYF; DNA: TGTGCCAGCAGCGTAGAGTTTATGAGCGAGCAGTACTTC
J: TRBJ2-1; size: -; V: TRBV10-2; D: TRBD1; CDR3: CASSLNRGNEQFF; DNA: TGCGCCAGCAGTCTTAACAGGGGGAATGAGCAGTTCTTC
J: TRBJ2-2; size: -; V: TRBV5-6; D: -; CDR3: CASSLDWNTGELFF; DNA: TGTGCCAGCAGCTTGGATTGGAACACCGGGGAGCTGTTTTTT
J: TRBJ2-3; size: medium-sized; V: TRBV6-1; D: -; CDR3: CASSDTGVPDTQYF; DNA: TGTGCCAGCAGTGACACGGGAGTCCCAGATACGCAGTATTTT
J: TRBJ2-4; size: -; V: TRBV2; D: -; CDR3: CASSAQDRNIQYF; DNA: TGTGCCAGCAGTGCCCAGGATCGAAACATTCAGTACTTC
J: TRBJ2-2; size: -; V: TRBV9; D: -; CDR3: CASSVVGNTGELFF; DNA: TGTGCCAGCAGCGTAGTGGGGAACACCGGGGAGCTGTTTTTT
J: TRBJ2-1; size: -; V: TRBV6-1; D: -; CDR3: CASSGRHNEQFF; DNA: TGTGCCAGCTCCGGGAGACACAATGAGCAGTTCTTC
J: TRBJ2-7; size: once; V: TRBV27; D: -; CDR3: CASSFGWEATYEQYF; DNA: TGTGCCAGCAGTTTTGGGTGGGAGGCCACCTACGAGCAGTACTTC
J: TRBJ1-5; size: -; V: TRBV5-6; D: -; CDR3: CASSLGNGPPQHF; DNA: TGTGCCAGCAGCTTGGGCAACGGGCCGCCCCAGCATTTT
J: TRBJ2-7; size: -; V: TRBV4-1; D: -; CDR3: CASSQTLEDRGQEQYF; DNA: TGCGCCAGCAGCCAGACCCTCGAGGACAGAGGTCAAGAGCAGTACTTC
J: TRBJ2-7; size: -; V: TRBV6-1; D: TRBD1; CDR3: CASSEIFRGQGSYEQYF; DNA: TGTGCCAGCAGTGAAATCTTTCGGGGACAGGGGTCCTACGAGCAGTACTTC
J: TRBJ2-2; size: -; V: TRBV7-9; D: -; CDR3: CASSLPLSNTGELFF; DNA: TGTGCCAGCAGCCTCCCACTGAGCAACACCGGGGAGCTGTTTTTT
J: TRBJ1-2; size: -; V: TRBV27; D: TRBD1; CDR3: CASSLSPGTASYGYTF; DNA: TGTGCCAGCAGTTTATCCCCCGGGACAGCCTCCTATGGCTACACCTTC
J: TRBJ1-6; size: -; V: TRBV11-2; D: -; CDR3: CASSLDGGGSGFLSNSPLHF; DNA: TGTGCCAGCAGCTTAGATGGTGGTGGTTCAGGGTTCCTGAGTAATTCACCCCTCCACTTT
J: TRBJ2-7; size: -; V: TRBV11-2; D: -; CDR3: CASSLASPSYEQYF; DNA: TGTGCCAGCAGCTTAGCCAGCCCCAGCTACGAGCAGTACTTC
J: TRBJ1-6; size: once; V: TRBV27; D: -; CDR3: CASGTGPRGSPLHF; DNA: TGTGCCAGCGGGACCGGGCCCCGGGGTTCACCCCTCCACTTT
J: TRBJ2-3; size: -; V: TRBV4-3; D: -; CDR3: CASSQIGGTDTQYF; DNA: TGCGCCAGCAGCCAAATAGGGGGCACAGATACGCAGTATTTT
J: TRBJ2-1; size: -; V: TRBV7-9; D: -; CDR3: CASSLDGGSYNEQFF; DNA: TGTGCCAGCAGCTTAGATGGTGGCTCCTACAATGAGCAGTTCTTC